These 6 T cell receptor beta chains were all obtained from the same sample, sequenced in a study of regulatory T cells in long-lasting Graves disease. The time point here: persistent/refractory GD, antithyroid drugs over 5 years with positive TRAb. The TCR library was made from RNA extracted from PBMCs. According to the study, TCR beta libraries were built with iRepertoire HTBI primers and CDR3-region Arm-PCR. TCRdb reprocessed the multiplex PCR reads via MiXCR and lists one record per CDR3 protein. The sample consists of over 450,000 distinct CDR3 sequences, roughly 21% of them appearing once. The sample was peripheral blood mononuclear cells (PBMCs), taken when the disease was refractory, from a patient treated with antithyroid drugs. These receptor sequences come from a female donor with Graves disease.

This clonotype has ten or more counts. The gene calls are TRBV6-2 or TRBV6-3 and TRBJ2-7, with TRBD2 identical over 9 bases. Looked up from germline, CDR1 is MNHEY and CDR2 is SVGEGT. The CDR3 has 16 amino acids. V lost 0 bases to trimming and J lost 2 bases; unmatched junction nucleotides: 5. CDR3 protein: CASSYSGASGTYEQYF. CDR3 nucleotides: TGTGCCAGCAGTTACTCCGGGGCTAGCGGGACCTACGAGCAGTACTTC.

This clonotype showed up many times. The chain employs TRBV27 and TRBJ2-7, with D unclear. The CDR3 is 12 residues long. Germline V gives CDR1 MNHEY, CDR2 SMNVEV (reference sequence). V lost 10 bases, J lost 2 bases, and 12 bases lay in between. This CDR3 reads CATRSSPYEQYF. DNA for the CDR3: TGTGCCACTCGCAGTTCCCCCTACGAGCAGTACTTC.

In DNA form, the CDR3 reads TGTGCCAGCAGCTTATACAGTCTGAATGAGCAGTTCTTC. It codes for CASSLYSLNEQFF. The chain links TRBV11-2 to TRBJ2-1; D is ambiguous. The V gene lost 2 bases and the J gene lost 7 bases, with 9 bases spanning the gap. CDR3 length: 13 residues. The germline V gene has CDR1 SGHAT and CDR2 FQNNGV.

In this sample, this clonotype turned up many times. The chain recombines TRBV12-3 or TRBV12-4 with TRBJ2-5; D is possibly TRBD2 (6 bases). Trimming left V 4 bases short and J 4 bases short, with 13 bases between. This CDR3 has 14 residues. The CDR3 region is CASSSSGVGETQYF. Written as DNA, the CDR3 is TGTGCCAGCAGTTCCTCGGGAGTTGGAGAGACCCAGTACTTC.

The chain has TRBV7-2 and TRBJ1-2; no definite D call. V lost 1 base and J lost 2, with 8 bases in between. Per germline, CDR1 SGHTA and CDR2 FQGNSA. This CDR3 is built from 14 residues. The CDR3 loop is CASSLDGFNYGYTF. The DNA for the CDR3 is TGTGCCAGCAGCTTAGACGGGTTCAACTATGGCTACACCTTC.

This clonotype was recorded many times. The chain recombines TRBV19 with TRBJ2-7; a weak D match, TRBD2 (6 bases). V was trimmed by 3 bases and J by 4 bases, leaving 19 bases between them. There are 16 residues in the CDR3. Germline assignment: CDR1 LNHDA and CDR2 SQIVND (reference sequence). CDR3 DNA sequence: TGTGCCAGTAGTATTAAGGTCCTCGGGGGTCTGTACGAGCAGTACTTC. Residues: CASSIKVLGGLYEQYF.